This entry lists 5 T cell receptor beta chains sequenced from one sample in a study of cytomegalovirus exposure and HLA in healthy donors. Some clones are missing from TCRdb's copy, which holds only in-frame ones; the method was immunoSEQ multiplex PCR. The sample contains about 120,000 clones, approximately 90% of which appear only once. Sample: PBMCs. These receptors were taken from a woman younger than 35 in good health and CMV-seropositive.

The rearrangement uses TRBV6-1 and TRBJ1-3; no reliable D call. Looked up from germline, CDR1 is MNHNS and CDR2 is SASEGT. The CDR3 length is 14 residues. Between the trimmed V and J ends, which lost 4 bases and 2 bases, there was a span of 9 bases. CDR3 sequence (DNA): TGTGCCAGCAGTGGAGGGAGGGCTGGAAACACCATATATTTT. Translation: CASSGGRAGNTIYF.

The chain links TRBV5-4 to TRBJ1-1, with D unresolved. V shed 0 bases and J shed 4 bases, with 10 bases lying between them. Germline loops: CDR1 SGHNT, CDR2 YYREEE (reference sequence). The CDR3 is 14 amino acids. CDR3 protein: CASSLGTRGTEAFF. As DNA, the CDR3 is TGTGCCAGCAGCTTGGGAACCAGAGGCACTGAAGCTTTCTTT.

This sequence joins TRBV7-2 and TRBJ2-7; TRBD1 aligns across 7 bases. Trimming at V came to 4 bases and at J to 2 bases, leaving 5 bases not matched to a gene. This CDR3 has 14 residues. Looked up from germline, CDR1 is SGHTA and CDR2 is FQGNSA. The CDR3 loop is CASSSTGTAYEQYF. The CDR3 bases are TGTGCCAGCAGCTCAACCGGGACAGCCTACGAGCAGTACTTC.

This chain connects TRBV5-1 to TRBJ1-1, with TRBD1 matching over 7 bases. Per the germline V gene, CDR1 is SGHRS and CDR2 is YFSETQ. With 4 bases clipped from V and 0 bases from J, the junction kept 9 bases outside the gene matches. The CDR3 consists of 16 residues. This chain's CDR3 is CASSDGGGLMNTEAFF. The CDR3 nucleotides are TGCGCCAGCAGCGACGGAGGGGGCCTTATGAACACTGAAGCTTTCTTT.

This clone was detected a few times. The chain combines TRBV30 with TRBJ2-7; TRBD2 is a possible D gene (6 bases). V dropped 4 bases and J dropped 3 bases, with 16 bases sitting between them. This CDR3 region has 14 residues. Germline CDR1 GTSNPN, CDR2 SVGIG (reference sequence). The CDR3 reads CAWTPGGPGYEQYF. DNA of the CDR3: TGTGCCTGGACCCCCGGGGGACCTGGCTACGAGCAGTACTTC.